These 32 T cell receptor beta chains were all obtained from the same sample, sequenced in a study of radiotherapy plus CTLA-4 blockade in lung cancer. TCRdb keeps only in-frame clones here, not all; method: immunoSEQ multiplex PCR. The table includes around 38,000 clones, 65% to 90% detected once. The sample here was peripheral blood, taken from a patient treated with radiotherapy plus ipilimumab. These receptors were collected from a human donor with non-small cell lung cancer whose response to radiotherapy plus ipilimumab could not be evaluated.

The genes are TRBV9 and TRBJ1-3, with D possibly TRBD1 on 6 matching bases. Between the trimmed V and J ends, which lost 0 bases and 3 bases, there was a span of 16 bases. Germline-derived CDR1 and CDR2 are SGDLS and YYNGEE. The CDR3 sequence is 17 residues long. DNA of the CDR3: TGTGCCAGCAGCGTAGGGGGGCAGGCCCGATTTGGAAACACCATATATTTT. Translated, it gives CASSVGGQARFGNTIYF. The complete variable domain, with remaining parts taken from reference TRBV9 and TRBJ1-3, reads DSGVTQTPKHLITATGQRVTLRCSPRSGDLSVYWYQQSLDQGLQFLIQYYNGEERAKGNILERFSAQQFPDLHSELNLSSLELGDSALYFCASSVGGQARFGNTIYFGEGSWLTVV.

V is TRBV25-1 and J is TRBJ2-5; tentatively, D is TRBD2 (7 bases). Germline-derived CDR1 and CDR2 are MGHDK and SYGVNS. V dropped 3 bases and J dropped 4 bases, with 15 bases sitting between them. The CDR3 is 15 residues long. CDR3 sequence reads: CASSDYLGGAETQYF. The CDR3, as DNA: TGTGCCAGCAGTGACTATCTTGGGGGGGCAGAGACCCAGTACTTC.

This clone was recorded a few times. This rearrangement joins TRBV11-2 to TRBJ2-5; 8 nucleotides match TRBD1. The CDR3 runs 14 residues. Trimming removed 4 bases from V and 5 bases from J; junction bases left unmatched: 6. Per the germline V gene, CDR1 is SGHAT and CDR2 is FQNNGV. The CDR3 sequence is CASSSRTGLETQYF. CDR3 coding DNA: TGTGCCAGCAGCTCAAGGACAGGGCTGGAGACCCAGTACTTC.

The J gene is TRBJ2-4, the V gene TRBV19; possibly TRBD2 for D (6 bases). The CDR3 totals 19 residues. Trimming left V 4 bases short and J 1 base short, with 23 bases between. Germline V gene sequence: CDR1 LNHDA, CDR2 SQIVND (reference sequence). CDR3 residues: CASSRSASEGLGAKNIQYF. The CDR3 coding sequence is TGTGCCAGTAGTAGATCTGCTAGCGAGGGCCTGGGGGCCAAAAACATTCAGTACTTC.

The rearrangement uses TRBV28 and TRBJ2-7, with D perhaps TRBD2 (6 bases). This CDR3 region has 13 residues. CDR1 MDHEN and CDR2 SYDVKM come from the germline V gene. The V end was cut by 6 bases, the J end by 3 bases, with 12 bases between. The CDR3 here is CASRPGGVYEQYF. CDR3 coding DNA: TGTGCCAGCAGACCAGGAGGGGTCTACGAGCAGTACTTC.

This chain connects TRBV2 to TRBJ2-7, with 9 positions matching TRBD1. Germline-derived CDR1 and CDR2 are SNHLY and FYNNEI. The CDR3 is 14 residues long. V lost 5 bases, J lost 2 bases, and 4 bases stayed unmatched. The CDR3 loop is CASSSGQGPYEQYF. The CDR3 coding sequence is TGTGCCAGCAGTTCAGGACAGGGGCCCTACGAGCAGTACTTC. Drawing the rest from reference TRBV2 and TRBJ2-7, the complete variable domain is EPEVTQTPSHQVTQMGQEVILRCVPISNHLYFYWYRQILGQKVEFLVSFYNNEISEKSEIFDDQFSVERPDGSNFTLKIRSTKLEDSAMYFCASSSGQGPYEQYFGPGTRLTVT.

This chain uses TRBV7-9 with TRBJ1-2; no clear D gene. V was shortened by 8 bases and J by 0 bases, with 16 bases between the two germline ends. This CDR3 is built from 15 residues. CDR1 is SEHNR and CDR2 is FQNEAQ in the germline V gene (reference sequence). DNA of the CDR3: TGTGCCAGCGTCCCAGGACGGGGAGCTAACTATGGCTACACCTTC. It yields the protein CASVPGRGANYGYTF.

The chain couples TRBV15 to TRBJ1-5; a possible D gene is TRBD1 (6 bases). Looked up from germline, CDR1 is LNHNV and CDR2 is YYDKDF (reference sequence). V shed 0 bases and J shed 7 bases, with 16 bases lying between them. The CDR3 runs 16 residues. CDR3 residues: CATSRDWDNAGQPQHF. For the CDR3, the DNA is TGTGCCACCAGCAGAGACTGGGACAACGCAGGACAGCCCCAGCATTTT.

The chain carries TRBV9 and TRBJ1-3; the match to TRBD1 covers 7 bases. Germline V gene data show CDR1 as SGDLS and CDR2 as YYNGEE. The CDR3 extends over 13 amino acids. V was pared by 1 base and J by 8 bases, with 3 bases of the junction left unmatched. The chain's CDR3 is CASSVRQGYTIYF. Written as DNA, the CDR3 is TGTGCCAGCAGCGTACGACAGGGTTACACCATATATTTT.

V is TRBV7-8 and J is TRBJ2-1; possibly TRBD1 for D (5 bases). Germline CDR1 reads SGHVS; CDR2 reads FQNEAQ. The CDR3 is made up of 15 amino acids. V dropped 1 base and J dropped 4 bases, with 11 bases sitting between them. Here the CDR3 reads CASSLGLTEYNEQFF. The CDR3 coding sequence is TGTGCCAGCAGCTTAGGTTTGACAGAGTACAATGAGCAGTTCTTC.

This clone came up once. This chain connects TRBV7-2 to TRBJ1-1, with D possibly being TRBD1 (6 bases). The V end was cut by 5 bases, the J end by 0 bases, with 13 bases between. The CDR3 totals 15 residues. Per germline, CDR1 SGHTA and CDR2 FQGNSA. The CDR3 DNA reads TGTGCCAGCAGCACCGACAGGATGATGAACACTGAAGCTTTCTTT. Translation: CASSTDRMMNTEAFF.

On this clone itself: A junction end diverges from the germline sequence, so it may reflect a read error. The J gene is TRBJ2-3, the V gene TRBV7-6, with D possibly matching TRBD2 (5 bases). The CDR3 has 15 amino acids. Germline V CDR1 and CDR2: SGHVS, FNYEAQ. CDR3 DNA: TGTGCCAGCAGTTTAGCGAGGGTGGGGACAGATACGCAGTATTTT. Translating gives CASSLARVGTDTQYF.

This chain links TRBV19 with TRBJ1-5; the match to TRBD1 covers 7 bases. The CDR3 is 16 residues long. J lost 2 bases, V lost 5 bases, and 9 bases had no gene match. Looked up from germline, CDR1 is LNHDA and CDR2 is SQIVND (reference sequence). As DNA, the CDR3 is TGTGCCAGTAGTGAGGGGGCGGTACCGGGCAATCAGCCCCAGCATTTT. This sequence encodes CASSEGAVPGNQPQHF.

The CDR3 bases are TGCGCCAGCAGCTCCTCCCCTCGCAACCTAGCGGGAGTCAACACAGATACGCAGTATTTT. This gives the protein CASSSSPRNLAGVNTDTQYF. V and J are TRBV5-1 and TRBJ2-3; 10 nucleotides match TRBD2. With 3 bases clipped from V and 2 bases from J, the junction kept 18 bases outside the gene matches. From germline, CDR1 is SGHRS and CDR2 YFSETQ. The CDR3 has 20 amino acids.

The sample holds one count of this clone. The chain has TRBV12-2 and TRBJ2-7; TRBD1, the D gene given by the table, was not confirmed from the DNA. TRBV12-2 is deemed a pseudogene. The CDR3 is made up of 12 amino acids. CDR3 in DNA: TGTGCAAGCAGGGGACAGTCCTACGAGCAGTACTTC. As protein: CASRGQSYEQYF.

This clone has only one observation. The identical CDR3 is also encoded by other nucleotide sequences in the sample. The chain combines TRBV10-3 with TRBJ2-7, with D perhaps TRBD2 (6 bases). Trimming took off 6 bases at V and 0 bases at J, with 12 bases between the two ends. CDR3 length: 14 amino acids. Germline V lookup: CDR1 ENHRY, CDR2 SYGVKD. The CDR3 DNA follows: TGTGCCATCAGACCGACGGGGGACTCCTACGAGCAGTACTTC. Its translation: CAIRPTGDSYEQYF.

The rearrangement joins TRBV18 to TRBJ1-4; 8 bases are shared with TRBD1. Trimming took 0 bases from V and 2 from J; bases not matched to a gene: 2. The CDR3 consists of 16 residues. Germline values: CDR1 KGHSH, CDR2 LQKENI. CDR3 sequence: CASSPPRQGTNEKLFF. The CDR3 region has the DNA TGTGCCAGCTCACCACCACGACAGGGGACTAATGAAAAACTGTTTTTT.

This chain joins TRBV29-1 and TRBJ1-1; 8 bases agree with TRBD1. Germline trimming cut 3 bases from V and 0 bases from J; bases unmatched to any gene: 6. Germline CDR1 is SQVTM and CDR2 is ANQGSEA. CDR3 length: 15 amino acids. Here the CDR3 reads CSVDGDRTLNTEAFF. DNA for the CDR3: TGCAGCGTTGATGGGGACAGGACCCTGAACACTGAAGCTTTCTTT.

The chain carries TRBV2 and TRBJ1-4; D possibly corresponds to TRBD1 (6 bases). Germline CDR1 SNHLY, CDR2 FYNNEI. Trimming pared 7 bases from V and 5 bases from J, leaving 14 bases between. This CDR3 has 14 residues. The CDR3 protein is CASTLRTANEKLFF. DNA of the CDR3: TGTGCCAGCACTTTAAGGACAGCAAATGAAAAACTGTTTTTT.

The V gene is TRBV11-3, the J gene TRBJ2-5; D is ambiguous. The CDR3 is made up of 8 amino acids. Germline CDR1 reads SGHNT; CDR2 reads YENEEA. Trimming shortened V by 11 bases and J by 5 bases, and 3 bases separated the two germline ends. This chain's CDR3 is CAPETQYF. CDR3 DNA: TGTGCCCCGGAGACCCAGTACTTC.

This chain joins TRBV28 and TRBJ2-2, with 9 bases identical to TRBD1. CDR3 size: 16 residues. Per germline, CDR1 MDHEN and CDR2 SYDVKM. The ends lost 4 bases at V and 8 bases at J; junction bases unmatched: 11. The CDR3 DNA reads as TGTGCCAGCAGTTGGATCACAGGGGGCGCATCGGGGGAGCTGTTTTTT. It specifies CASSWITGGASGELFF.

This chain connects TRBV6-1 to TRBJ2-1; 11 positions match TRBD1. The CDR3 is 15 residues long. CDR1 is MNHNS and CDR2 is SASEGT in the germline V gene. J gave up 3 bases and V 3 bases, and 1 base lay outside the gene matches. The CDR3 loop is CASSEGTGGYNEQFF. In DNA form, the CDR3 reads TGTGCCAGCAGTGAGGGGACAGGGGGCTACAATGAGCAGTTCTTC.

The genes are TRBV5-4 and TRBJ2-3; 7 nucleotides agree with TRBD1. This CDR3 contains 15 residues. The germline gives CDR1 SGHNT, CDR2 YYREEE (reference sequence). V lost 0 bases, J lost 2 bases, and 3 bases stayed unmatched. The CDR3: CASSLGQGDTDTQYF. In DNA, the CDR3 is TGTGCCAGCAGCTTGGGACAGGGCGACACAGATACGCAGTATTTT.

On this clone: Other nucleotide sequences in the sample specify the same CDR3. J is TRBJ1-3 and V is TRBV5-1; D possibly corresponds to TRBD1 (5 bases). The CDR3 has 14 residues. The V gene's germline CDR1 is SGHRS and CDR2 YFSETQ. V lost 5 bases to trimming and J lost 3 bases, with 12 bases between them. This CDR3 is CASRTTGDGNTIYF. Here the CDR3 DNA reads TGCGCCAGCAGAACGACGGGGGATGGAAACACCATATATTTT.

The chain's CDR3 is CASQRGGKNQPQHF. CDR3 bases: TGTGCCAGCCAGAGGGGGGGGAAAAATCAGCCCCAGCATTTT. The chain is built from TRBV28 and TRBJ1-5, with TRBD1 as a possible D gene (6 bases). Germline V CDR1 and CDR2: MDHEN, SYDVKM. V was cut by 8 bases and J by 4 bases, with 15 bases left in between. The CDR3 consists of 14 residues.

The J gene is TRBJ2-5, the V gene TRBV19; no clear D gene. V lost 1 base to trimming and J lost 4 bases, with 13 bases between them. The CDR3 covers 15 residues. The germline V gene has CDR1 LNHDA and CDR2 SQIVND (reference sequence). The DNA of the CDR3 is TGTGCCAGTAGTATAGCACCAAGTACTTTAGAGACCCAGTACTTC. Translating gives CASSIAPSTLETQYF.

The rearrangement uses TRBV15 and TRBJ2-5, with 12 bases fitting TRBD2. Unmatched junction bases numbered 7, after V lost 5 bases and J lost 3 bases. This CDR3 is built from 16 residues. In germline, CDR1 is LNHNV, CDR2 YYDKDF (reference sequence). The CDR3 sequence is CATSDRLAGAKETQYF. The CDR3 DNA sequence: TGTGCCACCAGCGACCGACTAGCGGGGGCGAAAGAGACCCAGTACTTC. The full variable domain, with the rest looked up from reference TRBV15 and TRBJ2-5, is DAMVIQNPRYQVTQFGKPVTLSCSQTLNHNVMYWYQQKSSQAPKLLFHYYDKDFNNEADTPDNFQSRRPNTSFCFLDIRSPGLGDTAMYLCATSDRLAGAKETQYFGPGTRLLVL.

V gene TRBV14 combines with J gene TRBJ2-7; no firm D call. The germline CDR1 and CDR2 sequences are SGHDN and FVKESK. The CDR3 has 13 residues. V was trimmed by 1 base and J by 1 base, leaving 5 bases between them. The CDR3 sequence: CASSQAVSYEQYF. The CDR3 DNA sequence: TGTGCCAGCAGCCAAGCGGTGTCCTACGAGCAGTACTTC.

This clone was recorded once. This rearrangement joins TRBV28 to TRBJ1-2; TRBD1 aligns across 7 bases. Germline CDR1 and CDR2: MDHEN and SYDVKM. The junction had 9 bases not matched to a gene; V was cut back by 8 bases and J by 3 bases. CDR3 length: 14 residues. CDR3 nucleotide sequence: TGTGCCAGCCTATCAGGGGGTAGTGACTATGGCTACACCTTC. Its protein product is CASLSGGSDYGYTF.

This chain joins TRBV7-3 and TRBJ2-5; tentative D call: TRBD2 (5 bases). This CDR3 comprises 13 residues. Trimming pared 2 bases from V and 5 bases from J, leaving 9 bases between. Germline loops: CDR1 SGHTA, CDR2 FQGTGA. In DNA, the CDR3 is TGTGCCAGCAGCTTACGGGGTGAGGAGACCCAGTACTTC. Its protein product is CASSLRGEETQYF.

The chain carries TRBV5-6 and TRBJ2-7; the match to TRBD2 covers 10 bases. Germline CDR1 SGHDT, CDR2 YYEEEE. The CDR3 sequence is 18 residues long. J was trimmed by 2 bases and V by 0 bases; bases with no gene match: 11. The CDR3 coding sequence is TGTGCCAGCAGCTTGGGGGGGTATGTCCTAGCGGGAGCCTACGAGCAGTACTTC. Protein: CASSLGGYVLAGAYEQYF.

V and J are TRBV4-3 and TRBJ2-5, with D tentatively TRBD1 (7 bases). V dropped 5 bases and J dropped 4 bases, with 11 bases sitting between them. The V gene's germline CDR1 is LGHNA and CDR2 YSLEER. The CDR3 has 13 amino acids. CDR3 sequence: CASSWQGGETQYF. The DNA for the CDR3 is TGCGCCAGCAGCTGGCAGGGGGGAGAGACCCAGTACTTC.